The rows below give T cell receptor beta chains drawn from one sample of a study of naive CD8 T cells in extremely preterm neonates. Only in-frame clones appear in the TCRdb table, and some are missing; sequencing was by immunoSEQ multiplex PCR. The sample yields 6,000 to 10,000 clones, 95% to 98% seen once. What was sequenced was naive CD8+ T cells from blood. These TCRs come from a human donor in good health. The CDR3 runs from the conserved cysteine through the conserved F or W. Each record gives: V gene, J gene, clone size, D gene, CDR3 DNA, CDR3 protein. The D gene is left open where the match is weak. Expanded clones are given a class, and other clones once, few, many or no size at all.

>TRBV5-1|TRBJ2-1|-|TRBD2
TGCGCCAGCAGCTTGGCCCCGAGGGTAGCGGGGGGGCCTTGGGAAGAGCAGTTCTTC
CASSLAPRVAGGPWEEQFF
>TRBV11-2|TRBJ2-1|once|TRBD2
TGTGCCAGCAGCCCACTAGCGGGACCCTACAATGAGCAGTTCTTC
CASSPLAGPYNEQFF
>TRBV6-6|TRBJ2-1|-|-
TGTGCCAGCAGTTACTCGAGAAATGAGCAGTTCTTC
CASSYSRNEQFF
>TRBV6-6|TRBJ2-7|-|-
TGTGCCAGCAGACGCCTATTACGTGACGAGCAGTACTTC
CASRRLLRDEQYF
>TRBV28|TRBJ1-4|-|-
TGTGCCAGCAGATCCTACAGAGCAACTAATGAAAAACTGTTTTTT
CASRSYRATNEKLFF
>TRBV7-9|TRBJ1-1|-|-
TGTGCCAGCAGCTTACGCGTTTTAATGAACACTGAAGCTTTCTTT
CASSLRVLMNTEAFF
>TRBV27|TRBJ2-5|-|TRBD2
TGTGCCAGCAGTTTTGGACTAGCGGGACAAGAGACCCAGTACTTC
CASSFGLAGQETQYF
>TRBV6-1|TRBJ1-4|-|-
TGTGCCAGCATCCCCGGGGGTGCAACTAATGAAAAACTGTTTTTT
CASIPGGATNEKLFF
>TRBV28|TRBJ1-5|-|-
TGTGCCAGCAGTCCCCCAGGCAGGGCCCATCAGCCCCAGCATTTT
CASSPPGRAHQPQHF
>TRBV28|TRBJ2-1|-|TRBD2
TGTGCCAGCAGCATAAGAGGACTAGCGGGGACGGGGGAGCAGTTCTTC
CASSIRGLAGTGEQFF
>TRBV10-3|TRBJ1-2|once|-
TGTGCCATCAGTGACATGGGGGGGAACTATGGCTACACCTTC
CAISDMGGNYGYTF
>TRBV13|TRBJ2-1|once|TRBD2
TGTGCCAGCAGCGGACCTCCTAGCGGGAGGCGTAATGAGCAGTTCTTC
CASSGPPSGRRNEQFF
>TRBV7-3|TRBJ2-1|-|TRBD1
TGTGCCAGCAGCTCGGACAGGGGGGGTCACAATGAGCAGTTCTTC
CASSSDRGGHNEQFF
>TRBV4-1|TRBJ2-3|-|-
TGCGCCAGCAGCCAAGTGCCTAACCGGCGGGCAGATACGCAGTATTTT
CASSQVPNRRADTQYF
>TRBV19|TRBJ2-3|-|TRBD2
TGTGCCAGTAGTATACCAGTGCTAGCGGGGGTCACAGATACGCAGTATTTT
CASSIPVLAGVTDTQYF
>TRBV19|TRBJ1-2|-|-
TGTGCCAGTAGTCCAGGAGGTGCCTATGGCTACACCTTC
CASSPGGAYGYTF
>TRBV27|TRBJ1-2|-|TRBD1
TGTGCCAGCAGCCTCACCGGGACAGGGGACTATGGCTACACCTTC
CASSLTGTGDYGYTF
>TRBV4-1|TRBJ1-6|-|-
TGCGCCAGCAGTTCGAATTCACCCCTCCACTTT
CASSSNSPLHF
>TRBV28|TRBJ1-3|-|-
TGTGCCAGCAGTTTGGGACATCCGAGGAGAGACACCATATATTTT
CASSLGHPRRDTIYF
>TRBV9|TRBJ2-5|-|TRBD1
TGTGCCAGCAGCCCTCCGGGACAGCAAGAGACCCAGTACTTC
CASSPPGQQETQYF
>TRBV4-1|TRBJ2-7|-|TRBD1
TGCGCCAGCAGCCAAGAAAGGGGGCGCAGGTACGAGCAGTACTTC
CASSQERGRRYEQYF
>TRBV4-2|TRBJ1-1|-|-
TGTGCCAGCAGCCAAGAAAGACAGCTGAACACTGAAGCTTTCTTT
CASSQERQLNTEAFF
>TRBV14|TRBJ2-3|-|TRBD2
TGTGCCAGCAGACGAGGGACTAGTCGGACAGATACGCAGTATTTT
CASRRGTSRTDTQYF
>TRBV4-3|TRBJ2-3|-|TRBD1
TGCGCCAGCAGGGCAGACAGGGCATCCACAGATACGCAGTATTTT
CASRADRASTDTQYF
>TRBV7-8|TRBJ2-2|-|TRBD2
TGTGCCACCCAGGGTCTAGCGGGGGGATCACCGACGGGCACCGGGGAGCTGTTTTTT
CATQGLAGGSPTGTGELFF
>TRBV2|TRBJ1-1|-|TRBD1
TGTGCCAGCAGCGGGACAGGGGGCCGTACTGAAGCTTTCTTT
CASSGTGGRTEAFF
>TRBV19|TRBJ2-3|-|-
TGTGCCAGTAGTTTCCAACACGGACAGATCACAGATACGCAGTATTTT
CASSFQHGQITDTQYF
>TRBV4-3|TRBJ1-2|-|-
TGCGCCAGCAGCCAAGAAGCGGGCAGAAACTATGGCTACACCTTC
CASSQEAGRNYGYTF
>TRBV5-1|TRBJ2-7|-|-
TGCGCCAGCAGCTCAGAGGCCGGGATCTACGAGCAGTACTTC
CASSSEAGIYEQYF
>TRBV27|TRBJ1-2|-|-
TGTGCCAGCAGTTTATCGGTGGACAGCTTGATCTATGGCTACACCTTC
CASSLSVDSLIYGYTF
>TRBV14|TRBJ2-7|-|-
TGTGCCAGCAGCCCCCACAGGGATTCAGCCTACGAGCAGTACTTC
CASSPHRDSAYEQYF
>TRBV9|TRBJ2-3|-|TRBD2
TGTGCCAGCAGCGTAGGGGGCGGGGGGCTTGCAGATACGCAGTATTTT
CASSVGGGGLADTQYF
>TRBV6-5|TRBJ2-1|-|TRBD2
TGTGCCAGCACTCGACTAGCGGGAGAGGAGCAGTTCTTC
CASTRLAGEEQFF
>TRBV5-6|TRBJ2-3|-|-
TGTGCCAGCAGCTCCCCCGAAAGCGTACCTAGCACAGATACGCAGTATTTT
CASSSPESVPSTDTQYF
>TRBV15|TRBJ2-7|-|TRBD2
TGTGCCACCAGCAGAGGATGGGGACTAGAGTTTAGCGGCGGGGAATACGAGCAGTACTTC
CATSRGWGLEFSGGEYEQYF
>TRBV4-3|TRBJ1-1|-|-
TGCGCCAGCAGCCAAGATTTCTTCACCGGGACAACGAACACTGAAGCTTTCTTT
CASSQDFFTGTTNTEAFF
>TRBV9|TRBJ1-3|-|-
TGTGCCAGCAGCGTAGGTGGGGGCCCCGCATCCCCCGATGGCACCATATATTTT
CASSVGGGPASPDGTIYF